This TCR beta chain was documented in a study of Ad26.COV2.S vaccination and SARS-CoV-2 variants. Indicated treatment: roughly 18 received Ad26.COV2.S at low or high dose, single or two shots; a few received placebo; per-sample allocation not given. Sampling was done on day 63 after the first vaccine or placebo injection. This Boston cohort included adults aged 18-55 years. Sequenced by immunoSEQ multiplex PCR; TCRdb stores in-frame clones only, minus some. The sample shows some 480,000 clones, roughly 85% of them seen only once. The CDR3 is 15 residues long. Germline CDR1 and CDR2: SGHNT and YYREEE (reference sequence). Between the trimmed V and J ends, which lost 0 bases and 8 bases, there was a span of 15 bases.

Sequencing was performed on peripheral blood, taken in a trial of Ad26.COV2.S vaccine versus placebo. The genes are TRBV5-4 and TRBJ2-1; D may be TRBD2 (7 bases). This clonotype was obtained from a person between 18 and 60 years old who received the Ad26.COV2.S COVID-19 vaccine or a placebo. CDR3 sequence: CASSLEGGRRHEQFF. Here the CDR3 DNA reads TGTGCCAGCAGCTTGGAGGGGGGGCGCAGGCATGAGCAGTTCTTC. Based on the CDR3 plus reference TRBV5-4 and TRBJ2-1, the full variable domain is ETGVTQSPTHLIKTRGQQVTLRCSSQSGHNTVSWYQQALGQGPQFIFQYYREEENGRGNFPPRFSGLQFPNYSSELNVNALELDDSALYLCASSLEGGRRHEQFFGPGTRLTVL.